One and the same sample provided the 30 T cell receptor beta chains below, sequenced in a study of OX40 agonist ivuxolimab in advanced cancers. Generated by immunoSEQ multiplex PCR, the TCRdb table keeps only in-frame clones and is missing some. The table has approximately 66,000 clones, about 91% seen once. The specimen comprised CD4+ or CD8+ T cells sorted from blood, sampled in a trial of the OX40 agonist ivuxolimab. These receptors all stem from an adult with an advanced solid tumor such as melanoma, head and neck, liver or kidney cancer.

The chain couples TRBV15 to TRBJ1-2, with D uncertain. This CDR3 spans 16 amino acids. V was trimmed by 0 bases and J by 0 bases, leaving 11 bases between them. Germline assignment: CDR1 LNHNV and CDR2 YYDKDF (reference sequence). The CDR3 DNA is TGTGCCACCAGCAGAGAATGGCAAACCTCTAACTATGGCTACACCTTC. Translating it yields CATSREWQTSNYGYTF.

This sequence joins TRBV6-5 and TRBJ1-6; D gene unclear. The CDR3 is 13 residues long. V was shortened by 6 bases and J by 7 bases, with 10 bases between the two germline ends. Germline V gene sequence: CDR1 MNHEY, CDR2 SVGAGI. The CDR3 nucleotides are TGTGCCAGCAGAGAAGACTTAAATTCACCCCTCCACTTT. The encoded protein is CASREDLNSPLHF.

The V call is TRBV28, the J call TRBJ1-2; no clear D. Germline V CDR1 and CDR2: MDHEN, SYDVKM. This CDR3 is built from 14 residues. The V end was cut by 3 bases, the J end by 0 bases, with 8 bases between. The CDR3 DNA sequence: TGTGCCAGCAGTTTGGCAGGATCTAACTATGGCTACACCTTC. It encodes CASSLAGSNYGYTF.

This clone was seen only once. CDR3 region: CASSPSVNQAETQYF. CDR3 bases: TGCGCCAGCAGCCCCAGCGTGAATCAAGCGGAGACCCAGTACTTC. V usage is TRBV5-1 and J usage is TRBJ2-5, with D unclear. Deletions cut 4 bases from V and 5 bases from J, with 18 bases between. The CDR3 is 15 residues long. Looked up from germline, CDR1 is SGHRS and CDR2 is YFSETQ.

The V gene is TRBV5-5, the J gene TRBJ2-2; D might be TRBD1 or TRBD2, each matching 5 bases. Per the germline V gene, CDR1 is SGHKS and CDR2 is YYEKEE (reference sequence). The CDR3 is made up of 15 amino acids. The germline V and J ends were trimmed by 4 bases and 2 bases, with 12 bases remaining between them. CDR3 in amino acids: CASSRDRVNTGELFF. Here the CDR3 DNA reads TGTGCCAGCAGCCGGGACCGGGTCAACACCGGGGAGCTGTTTTTT. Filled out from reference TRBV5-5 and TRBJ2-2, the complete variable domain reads DAGVTQSPTHLIKTRGQQVTLRCSPISGHKSVSWYQQVLGQGPQFIFQYYEKEERGRGNFPDRFSARQFPNYSSELNVNALLLGDSALYLCASSRDRVNTGELFFGEGSRLTVL.

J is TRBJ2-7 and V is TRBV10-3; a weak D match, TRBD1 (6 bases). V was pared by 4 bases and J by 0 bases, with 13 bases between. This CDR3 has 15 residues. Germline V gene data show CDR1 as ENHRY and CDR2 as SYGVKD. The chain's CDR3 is CAISGQQGLSYEQYF. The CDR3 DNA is TGTGCCATCAGTGGCCAACAGGGCCTCTCCTACGAGCAGTACTTC.

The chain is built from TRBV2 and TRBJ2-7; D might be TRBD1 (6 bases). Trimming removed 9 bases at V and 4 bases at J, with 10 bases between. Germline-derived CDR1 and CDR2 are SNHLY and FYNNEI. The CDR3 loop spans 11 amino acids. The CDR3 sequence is CASDQGYEQYF. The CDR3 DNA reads TGTGCCAGTGACCAGGGGTACGAGCAGTACTTC.

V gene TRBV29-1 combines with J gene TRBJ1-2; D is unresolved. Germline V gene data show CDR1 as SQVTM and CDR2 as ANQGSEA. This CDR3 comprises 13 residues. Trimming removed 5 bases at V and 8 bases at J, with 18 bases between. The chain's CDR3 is CSVMEQTHRGYTF. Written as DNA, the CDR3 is TGCAGCGTTATGGAACAGACTCATCGAGGCTACACCTTC.

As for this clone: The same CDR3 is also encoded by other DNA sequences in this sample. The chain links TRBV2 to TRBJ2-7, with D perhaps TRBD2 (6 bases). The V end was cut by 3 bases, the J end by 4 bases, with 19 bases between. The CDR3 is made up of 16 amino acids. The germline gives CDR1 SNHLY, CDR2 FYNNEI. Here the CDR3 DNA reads TGTGCCAGCAGTGACGCGCTCGTAGGCGCGGGGTACGAGCAGTACTTC. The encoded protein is CASSDALVGAGYEQYF.

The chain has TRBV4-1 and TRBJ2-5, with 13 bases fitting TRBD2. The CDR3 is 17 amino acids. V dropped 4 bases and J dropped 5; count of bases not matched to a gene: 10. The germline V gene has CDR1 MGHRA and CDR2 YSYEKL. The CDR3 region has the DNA TGCGCCAGCAGCCGGGGACTAGCGGGGAGGTTAGTCGAGACCCAGTACTTC. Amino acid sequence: CASSRGLAGRLVETQYF.

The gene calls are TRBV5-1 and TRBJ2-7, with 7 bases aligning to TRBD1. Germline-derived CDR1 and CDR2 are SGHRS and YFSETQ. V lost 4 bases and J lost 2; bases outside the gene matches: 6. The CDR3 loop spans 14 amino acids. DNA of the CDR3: TGCGCCAGCAGCCATCAGGGGGATCCCTACGAGCAGTACTTC. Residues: CASSHQGDPYEQYF.

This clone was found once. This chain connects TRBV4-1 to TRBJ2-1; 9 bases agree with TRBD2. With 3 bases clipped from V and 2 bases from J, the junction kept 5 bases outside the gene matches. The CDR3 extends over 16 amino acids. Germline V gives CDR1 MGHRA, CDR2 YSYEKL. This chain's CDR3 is CASSQSAGGTYNEQFF. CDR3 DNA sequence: TGCGCCAGCAGCCAGTCAGCGGGGGGAACCTACAATGAGCAGTTCTTC.

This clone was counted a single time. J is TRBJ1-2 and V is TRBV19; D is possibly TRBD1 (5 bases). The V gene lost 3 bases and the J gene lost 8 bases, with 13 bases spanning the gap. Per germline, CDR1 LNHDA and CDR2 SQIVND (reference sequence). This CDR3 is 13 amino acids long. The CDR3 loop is CASSIGQGDGYTF. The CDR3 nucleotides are TGTGCCAGTAGTATTGGCCAGGGTGACGGCTACACCTTC.

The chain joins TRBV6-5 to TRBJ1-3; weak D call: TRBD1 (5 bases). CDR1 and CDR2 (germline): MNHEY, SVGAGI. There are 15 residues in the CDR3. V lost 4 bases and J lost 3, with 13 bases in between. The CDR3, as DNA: TGTGCCAGCAGTTCCGGGGGGGTCTATGGAAACACCATATATTTT. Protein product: CASSSGGVYGNTIYF.

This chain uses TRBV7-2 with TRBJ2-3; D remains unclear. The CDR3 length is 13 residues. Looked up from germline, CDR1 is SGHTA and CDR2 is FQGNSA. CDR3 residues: CATGLTLRDTQYF. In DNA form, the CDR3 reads TGTGCTACCGGGCTAACCCTCAGAGATACGCAGTATTTT.

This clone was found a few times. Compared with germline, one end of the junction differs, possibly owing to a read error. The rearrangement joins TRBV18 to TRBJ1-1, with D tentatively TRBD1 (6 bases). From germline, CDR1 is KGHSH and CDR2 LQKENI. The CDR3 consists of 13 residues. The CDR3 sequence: CASSPNRDRESFF. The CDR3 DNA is TGTGCCAGCTCACCAAACAGGGATCGTGAATCTTTCTTT.

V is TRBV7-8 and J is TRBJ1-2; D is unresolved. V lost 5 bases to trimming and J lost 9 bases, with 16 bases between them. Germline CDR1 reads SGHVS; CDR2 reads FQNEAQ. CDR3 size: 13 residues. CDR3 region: CASSHSYPERYTF. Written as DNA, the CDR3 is TGTGCCAGCAGCCACAGCTATCCAGAGCGCTACACCTTC. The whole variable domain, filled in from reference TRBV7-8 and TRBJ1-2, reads GAGVSQSPRYKVAKRGQDVALRCDPISGHVSLFWYQQALGQGPEFLTYFQNEAQLDKSGLPSDRFFAERPEGSVSTLKIQRTQQEDSAVYLCASSHSYPERYTFGSGTRLTVV.

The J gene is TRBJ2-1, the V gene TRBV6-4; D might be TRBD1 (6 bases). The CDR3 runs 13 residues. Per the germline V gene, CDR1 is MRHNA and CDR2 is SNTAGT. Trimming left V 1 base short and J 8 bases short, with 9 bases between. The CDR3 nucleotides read TGTGCCAGCAGTGACTGGAAGGGGGATGAGCAGTTCTTC. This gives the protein CASSDWKGDEQFF.

The CDR3 coding sequence is TGTGCCAGCAGTTACTCGGCGGGAGCGGGGACGGCTTTCTTT. This encodes CASSYSAGAGTAFF. The J gene is TRBJ1-1, the V gene TRBV6-6, with a tentative D call TRBD1 (5 bases). Germline V gives CDR1 MNHNY, CDR2 SVGAGI (reference sequence). The ends were cut back, 0 bases at V and 11 bases at J, with 16 bases in the middle. The CDR3 is 14 residues long.

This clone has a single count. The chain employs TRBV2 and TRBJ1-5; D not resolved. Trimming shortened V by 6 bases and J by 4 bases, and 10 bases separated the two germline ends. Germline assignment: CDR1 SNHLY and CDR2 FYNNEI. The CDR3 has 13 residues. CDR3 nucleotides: TGTGCCAGCAGGAGAGCACCTAATCAGCCCCAGCATTTT. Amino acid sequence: CASRRAPNQPQHF. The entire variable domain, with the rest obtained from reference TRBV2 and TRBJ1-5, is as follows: EPEVTQTPSHQVTQMGQEVILRCVPISNHLYFYWYRQILGQKVEFLVSFYNNEISEKSEIFDDQFSVERPDGSNFTLKIRSTKLEDSAMYFCASRRAPNQPQHFGDGTRLSIL.

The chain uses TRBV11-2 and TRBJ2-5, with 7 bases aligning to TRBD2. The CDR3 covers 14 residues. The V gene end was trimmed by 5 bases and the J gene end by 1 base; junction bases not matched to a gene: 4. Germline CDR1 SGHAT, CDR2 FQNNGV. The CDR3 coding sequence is TGTGCCAGCAGCCCCGCGGGGGTCCAAGAGACCCAGTACTTC. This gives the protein CASSPAGVQETQYF.

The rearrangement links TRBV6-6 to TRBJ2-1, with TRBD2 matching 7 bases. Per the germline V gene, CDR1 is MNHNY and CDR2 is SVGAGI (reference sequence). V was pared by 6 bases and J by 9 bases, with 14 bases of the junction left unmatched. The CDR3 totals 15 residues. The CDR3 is CASSIPFEGRGEQFF. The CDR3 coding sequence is TGTGCCAGCAGCATCCCATTCGAAGGGAGGGGTGAGCAGTTCTTC.

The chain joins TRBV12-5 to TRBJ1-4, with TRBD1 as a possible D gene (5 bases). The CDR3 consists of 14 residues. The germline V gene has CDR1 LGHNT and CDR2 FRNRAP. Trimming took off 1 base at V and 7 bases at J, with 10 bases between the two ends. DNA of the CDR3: TGTGCTAGTGGTTTGGGGCAGGGTAGTGAAAAACTGTTTTTT. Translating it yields CASGLGQGSEKLFF. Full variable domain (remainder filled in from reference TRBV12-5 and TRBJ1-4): DARVTQTPRHKVTEMGQEVTMRCQPILGHNTVFWYRQTMMQGLELLAYFRNRAPLDDSGMPKDRFSAEMPDATLATLKIQPSEPRDSAVYFCASGLGQGSEKLFFGSGTQLSVL.

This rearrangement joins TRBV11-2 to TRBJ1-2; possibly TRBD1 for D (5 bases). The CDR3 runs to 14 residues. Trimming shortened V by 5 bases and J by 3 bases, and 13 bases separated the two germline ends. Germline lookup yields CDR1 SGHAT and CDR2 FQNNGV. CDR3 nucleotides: TGTGCCAGCAGCCCAATAAGGGGTCACTATGGCTACACCTTC. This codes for CASSPIRGHYGYTF.

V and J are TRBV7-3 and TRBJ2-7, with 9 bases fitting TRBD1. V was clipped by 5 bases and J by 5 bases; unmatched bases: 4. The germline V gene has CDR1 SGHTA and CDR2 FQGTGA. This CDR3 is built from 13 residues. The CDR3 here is CASSRRQGDEQYF. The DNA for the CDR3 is TGTGCCAGCAGCCGCCGACAGGGGGACGAGCAGTACTTC.

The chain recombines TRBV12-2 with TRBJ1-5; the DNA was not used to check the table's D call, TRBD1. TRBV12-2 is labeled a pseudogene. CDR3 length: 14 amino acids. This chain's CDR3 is CASRPHRGNQPQHF. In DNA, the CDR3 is TGTGCAAGTCGCCCCCACAGGGGTAACCAGCCCCAGCATTTT.

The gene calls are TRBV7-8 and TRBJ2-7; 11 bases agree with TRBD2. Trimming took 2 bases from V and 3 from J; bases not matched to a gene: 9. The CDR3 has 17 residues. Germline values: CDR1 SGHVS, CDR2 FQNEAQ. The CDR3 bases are TGTGCCAGCAGCTTAAGGGCTAGCGGGGGGCAGAACTACGAGCAGTACTTC. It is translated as CASSLRASGGQNYEQYF.

CDR3 in amino acids: CASSLPRGTDYSNQPQHF. The CDR3 DNA is TGTGCCAGCAGTTTACCCAGGGGGACAGATTATAGCAATCAGCCCCAGCATTTT. The J gene is TRBJ1-5, the V gene TRBV27, with 7 positions matching TRBD1. Germline CDR1 reads MNHEY; CDR2 reads SMNVEV (reference sequence). Germline trimming cut 2 bases from V and 0 bases from J; bases unmatched to any gene: 10. There are 18 residues in the CDR3.

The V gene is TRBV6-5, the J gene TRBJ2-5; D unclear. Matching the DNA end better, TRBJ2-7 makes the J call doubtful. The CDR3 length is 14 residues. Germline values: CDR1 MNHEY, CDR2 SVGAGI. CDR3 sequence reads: CASRSDPPNYEQYF. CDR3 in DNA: TGTGCCAGCAGGTCCGATCCACCTAACTACGAGCAGTACTTC.

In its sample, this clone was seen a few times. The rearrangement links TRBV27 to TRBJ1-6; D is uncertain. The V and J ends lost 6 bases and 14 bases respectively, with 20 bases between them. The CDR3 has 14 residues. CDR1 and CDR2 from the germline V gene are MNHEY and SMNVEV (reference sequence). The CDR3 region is CASSSIRSFQALHF. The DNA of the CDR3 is TGTGCCAGCAGCTCGATACGTTCCTTTCAGGCCCTCCACTTT.